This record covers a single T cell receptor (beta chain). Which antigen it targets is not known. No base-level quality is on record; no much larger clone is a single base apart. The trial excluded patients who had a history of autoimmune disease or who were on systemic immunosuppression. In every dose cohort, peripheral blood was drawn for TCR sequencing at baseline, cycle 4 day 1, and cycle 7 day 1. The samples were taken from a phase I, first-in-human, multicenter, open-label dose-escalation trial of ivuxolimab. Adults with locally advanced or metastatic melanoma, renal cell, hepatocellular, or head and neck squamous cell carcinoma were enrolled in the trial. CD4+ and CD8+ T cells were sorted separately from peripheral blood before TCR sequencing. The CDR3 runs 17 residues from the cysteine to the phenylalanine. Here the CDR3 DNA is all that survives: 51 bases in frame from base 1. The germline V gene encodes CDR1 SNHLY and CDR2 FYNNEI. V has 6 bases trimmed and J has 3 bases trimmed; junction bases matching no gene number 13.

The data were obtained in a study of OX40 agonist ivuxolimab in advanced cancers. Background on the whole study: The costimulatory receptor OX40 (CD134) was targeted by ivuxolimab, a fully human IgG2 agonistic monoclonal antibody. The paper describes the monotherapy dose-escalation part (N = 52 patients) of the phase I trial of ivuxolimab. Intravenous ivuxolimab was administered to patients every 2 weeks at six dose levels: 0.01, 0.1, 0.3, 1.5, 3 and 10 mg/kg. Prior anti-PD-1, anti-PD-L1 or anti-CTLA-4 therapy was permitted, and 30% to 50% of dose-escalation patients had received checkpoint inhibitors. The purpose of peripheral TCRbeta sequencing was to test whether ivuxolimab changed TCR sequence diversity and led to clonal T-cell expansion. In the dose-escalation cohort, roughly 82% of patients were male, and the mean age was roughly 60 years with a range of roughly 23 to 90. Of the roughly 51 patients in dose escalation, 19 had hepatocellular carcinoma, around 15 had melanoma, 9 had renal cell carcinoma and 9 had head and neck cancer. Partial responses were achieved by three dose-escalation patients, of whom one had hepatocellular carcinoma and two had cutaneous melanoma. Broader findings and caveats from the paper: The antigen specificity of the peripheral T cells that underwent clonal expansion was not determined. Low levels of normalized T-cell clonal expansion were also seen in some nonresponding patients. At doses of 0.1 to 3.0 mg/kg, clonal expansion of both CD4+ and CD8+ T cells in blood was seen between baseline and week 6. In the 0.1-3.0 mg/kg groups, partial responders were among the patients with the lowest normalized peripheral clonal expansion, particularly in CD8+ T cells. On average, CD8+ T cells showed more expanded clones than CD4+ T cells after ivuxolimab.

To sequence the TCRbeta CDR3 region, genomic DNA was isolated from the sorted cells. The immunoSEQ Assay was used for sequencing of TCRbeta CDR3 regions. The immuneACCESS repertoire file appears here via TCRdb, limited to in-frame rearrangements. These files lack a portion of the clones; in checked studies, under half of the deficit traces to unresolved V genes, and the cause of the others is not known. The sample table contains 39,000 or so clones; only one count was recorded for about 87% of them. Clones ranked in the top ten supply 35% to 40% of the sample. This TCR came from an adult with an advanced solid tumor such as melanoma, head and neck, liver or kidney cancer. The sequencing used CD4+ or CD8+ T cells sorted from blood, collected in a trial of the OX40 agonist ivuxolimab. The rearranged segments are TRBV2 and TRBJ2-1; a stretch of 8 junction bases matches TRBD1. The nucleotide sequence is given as TGTGCCAGCAGCCCCAGTGGCAGGGGGCACATCTACAATGAGCAGTTCTTC. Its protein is CASSPSGRGHIYNEQFF.